The clone carrying this T cell receptor (beta chain) was observed a handful of times. Its specificity is not known. The CDR3 runs to 16 residues. V lost 7 bases to trimming and J lost 9 bases; unmatched junction nucleotides: 13. This entry belongs to a study of T cells in Graves' hyperthyroidism and ophthalmopathy. For the study at large: Peripheral blood was taken when the disease was first diagnosed, before any treatment began.

Study observations and caveats: The model forecast ophthalmopathy, anticipating it by a median approximately 6.2 months before onset.

Uncontrolled infection, other autoimmune disease, pregnancy or lactation led to exclusion. TCR beta CDR3 region amplification was performed from RNA transcripts. TCR CDR3 underwent first-round RT-PCR with the HTBI primer set. TCRdb recomputed calls from the multiplex PCR reads with MiXCR, one row per CDR3 protein. The sample carries around 350,000 distinct CDR3 sequences, roughly 15% recorded once. J is TRBJ2-1 and V is TRBV12-3 or TRBV12-4; 12 bases align to TRBD2. The TCR comes from a woman aged 25 to 39 with Graves' ophthalmopathy. The sequencing input was blood. CDR3 DNA: TGTGCCAGCATTCATTCAGGGACTAGCGGGTGGGGTGAGCAGTTCTTC. Translation: CASIHSGTSGWGEQFF.